This entry lists 12 T cell receptor beta chains sequenced from one sample in a study of CXCR3-negative and CXCR3-positive naive CD8 T cells. The libraries of TRB cDNA were constructed through 5' RACE using UMI labels. Reprocessing the 5' RACE reads, TCRdb reports a single entry for every CDR3 protein and omits DNA. The sample table includes 95,000 to 100,000 distinct CDR3 sequences. General observations from the study: Against CXCR3-negative naive cells, CXCR3-positive naive cells showed more hydrophobic TRB CDR3s.

No antigen has been identified for these receptors. Sample: naive CXCR3+ CD8+ T cells from blood. Subset indicated: CD45RO-CCR7+CD27+CD95- naive CD8+ T cells expressing CXCR3 (TNR3+). Source of these receptors: a human donor in good health. Some clones in this sample may be carry-over from other donors' samples.

The chain has TRBV18 and TRBJ2-7; TCRdb reports TRBD1, a call that lacks DNA to check it against. The germline CDR1 and CDR2 sequences are KGHSH and LQKENI. This CDR3 is 14 amino acids long. The CDR3 sequence is CASSHDTRGYEQYF.

V is TRBV6-5 and J is TRBJ2-1; TCRdb names TRBD1, which stays unverified in the absence of DNA. This CDR3 has 14 amino acids. Looked up from germline, CDR1 is MNHEY and CDR2 is SVGAGI. The CDR3 loop reads CASSYSQGGNEQFF.

V is TRBV7-9 and J is TRBJ2-7; lacking DNA, the TRBD1 call made by TCRdb goes unchecked. Germline V CDR1 and CDR2: SEHNR, FQNEAQ (reference sequence). The CDR3 totals 15 residues. CDR3 loop: CASTSTRDSPYEQYF.

J is TRBJ1-1 and V is TRBV29-1; TCRdb outputs TRBD1, but without DNA this stays unchecked. CDR3 length: 13 amino acids. Germline V CDR1 and CDR2: SQVTM, ANQGSEA. CDR3 in amino acids: CSVGHLRNTEAFF.

V and J are TRBV2 and TRBJ1-6. The CDR3 consists of 15 residues. Germline V gene lookup returns CDR1 SNHLY and CDR2 FYNNEI. CDR3 protein: CASREDSSYNSPPHF.

The chain is built from TRBV19 and TRBJ2-1; the TCRdb call, TRBD1, lacks DNA for checking. Germline V gene data show CDR1 as LNHDA and CDR2 as SQIVND (reference sequence). This CDR3 has 15 residues. This chain's CDR3 is CASTTGVGSWNEQFF.

The V gene is TRBV4-3, the J gene TRBJ2-5; TCRdb outputs TRBD1, but without DNA this stays unchecked. The CDR3 length is 16 residues. Germline V lookup: CDR1 LGHNA, CDR2 YSLEER. The CDR3 sequence: CASSQPTGGFQETQYF.

The chain is built from TRBV27 and TRBJ2-1; the TCRdb D gene call, TRBD1, has no DNA to confirm it. Per germline, CDR1 MNHEY and CDR2 SMNVEV (reference sequence). The CDR3 is made up of 13 amino acids. Here the CDR3 reads CATAPSPWNEQFF.

The chain carries TRBV29-1 and TRBJ2-1. The CDR3 covers 13 residues. Looked up from germline, CDR1 is SQVTM and CDR2 is ANQGSEA. The CDR3 region is CSAVDDSYNEQFF.

V and J are TRBV29-1 and TRBJ1-1; the D call from TCRdb, TRBD1, cannot be confirmed without DNA. Germline lookup yields CDR1 SQVTM and CDR2 ANQGSEA. The CDR3 length is 13 residues. The CDR3 protein is CSVVGGMNTEAFF.

This sequence joins TRBV6-5 and TRBJ1-3. The CDR3 runs 16 residues. Germline V lookup: CDR1 MNHEY, CDR2 SVGAGI. CDR3: CASSRTALNSGNTIYF.

CDR3 sequence: CASSSLAGGLEDTQYF. V gene TRBV12-3 or TRBV12-4 combines with J gene TRBJ2-3; the TRBD2 assignment by TCRdb is unverifiable without DNA. The CDR3 has 16 residues.